Below, 2 T cell receptor beta chains from the same sample are listed, as sequenced in a study of blood T cells in healthy people across ages. The use of a sample-barcoded 5' primer and a J-beta primer mix characterized a second PCR of roughly 6 to 11 cycles. In TCRdb, the 5' RACE reads were re-called with MiXCR into one record per CDR3 protein. This table holds about 2 million distinct CDR3 sequences, 40% to 55% found once. Sequenced material: blood. Receptors originate from a woman aged 40 to 50 in good health.

The genes are TRBV28 and TRBJ2-1, with a tentative D call TRBD1 (7 bases). Per germline, CDR1 MDHEN and CDR2 SYDVKM. The length of the CDR3 is 18 residues. Trimming shortened V by 4 bases and J by 4 bases, and 23 bases separated the two germline ends. The CDR3 DNA reads as TGTGCCAGCAGTTATTTGGAGGGGGCTCCCTCCCCTTACAATGAGCAGTTCTTC. Translated, it gives CASSYLEGAPSPYNEQFF.

This clonotype was picked up many times. This CDR3 is CASSLASGGSGANVLTF. CDR3 sequence (DNA): TGTGCCAGCAGCTTAGCGAGCGGAGGATCCGGGGCCAACGTCCTGACTTTC. The V call is TRBV7-2, the J call TRBJ2-6, with D possibly being TRBD2 (5 bases). Germline CDR1 and CDR2: SGHTA and FQGNSA. V was cut by 0 bases and J by 4 bases, with 13 bases left in between. The CDR3 is made up of 17 amino acids.